The next 17 T cell receptor beta chains were all read from a single sample in a study of blood T cells in healthy people across ages. The second PCR ran roughly 6 to 11 cycles with a sample-barcoded 5' primer and J-beta primers. TCRdb recomputed calls from the 5' RACE reads with MiXCR, one row per CDR3 protein. The repertoire consists of some 1.4 million distinct CDR3 sequences, with around two fifths occurring once and the leading ten covering around 8%. The specimen sequenced was blood. Receptors originate from a woman aged 18-30 years in good health.

This clonotype was observed a handful of times. The rearrangement joins TRBV28 to TRBJ2-3; D gene ambiguous. The CDR3 sequence is 13 residues long. The germline V gene has CDR1 MDHEN and CDR2 SYDVKM. Trimming cost V 10 bases and J 1 base, with 12 bases left between them. CDR3 in amino acids: CATSSAGTDTQYF. The CDR3 coding sequence is TGTGCCACCTCGAGCGCCGGCACAGATACGCAGTATTTT.

The chain combines TRBV7-6 with TRBJ2-5, with D perhaps TRBD1 (5 bases). The CDR3 length is 14 residues. V was pared by 5 bases and J by 0 bases, with 10 bases between. The germline gives CDR1 SGHVS, CDR2 FNYEAQ. The CDR3: CASSNLDNQETQYF. The CDR3 bases are TGTGCCAGCAGCAACCTGGACAACCAAGAGACCCAGTACTTC.

A few counts support this clonotype. The chain has TRBV11-2 and TRBJ1-2; perhaps TRBD1 as D (5 bases). CDR1 SGHAT and CDR2 FQNNGV come from the germline V gene. CDR3 length: 14 amino acids. V was cut by 3 bases and J by 4 bases, with 12 bases left in between. This CDR3 is CASSLEGLPYGYTF. CDR3 bases: TGTGCCAGCAGCTTGGAGGGGTTGCCCTATGGCTACACCTTC.

V usage is TRBV10-3 and J usage is TRBJ2-3; 7 bases map to TRBD1. The J segment lost 3 bases and the V segment lost 6 bases, leaving 12 bases of the junction unmatched. This CDR3 is 16 amino acids long. CDR1 ENHRY and CDR2 SYGVKD come from the germline V gene. As DNA, the CDR3 is TGTGCCATCAGACGGACAGGCCCGGCCACTACAGATACGCAGTATTTT. It is translated as CAIRRTGPATTDTQYF.

The gene calls are TRBV18 and TRBJ2-1, with TRBD2 matching over 8 bases. The DNA end is more similar to TRBJ2-7, so the J call may be wrong. Germline V gene sequence: CDR1 KGHSH, CDR2 LQKENI. This CDR3 has 16 amino acids. For the CDR3, the DNA is TGTGCCAGCTCACCGATAACCGGGACTAGTGGTAATGAGCAGTACTTC. Its protein product is CASSPITGTSGNEQYF.

This clonotype was detected only a few times. The chain joins TRBV21-1 to TRBJ2-1; the D call TRBD1 from the table was never checked on the DNA. TRBV21-1 is a pseudogene locus. The CDR3 has 17 residues. The CDR3 DNA is TGTGCCAGCAGCAAAGCTCGGACGGACTCCCGGGAAAATGAGCAGTTCTTC. Translated: CASSKARTDSRENEQFF.

Note on this clonotype: A read error may be the cause here, since a much bigger clone is one base away. The chain employs TRBV4-1 and TRBJ2-1; D may be TRBD1 (5 bases). The germline V gene encodes CDR1 MGHRA and CDR2 YSYEKL. This CDR3 contains 14 residues. Trimming stripped 1 base from V and 10 bases from J, with 14 bases between. The CDR3 spells CASSQGQGLGEQFF. The CDR3, as DNA: TGCGCCAGCAGCCAAGGCCAGGGTCTAGGGGAGCAGTTCTTC.

The chain couples TRBV7-6 to TRBJ2-2, with D unclear. Germline CDR1 and CDR2: SGHVS and FNYEAQ. Trimming pared 5 bases from V and 4 bases from J, leaving 8 bases between. The CDR3 is made up of 13 amino acids. CDR3 region: CASSAQSTGELFF. DNA of the CDR3: TGTGCCAGCAGCGCGCAAAGCACCGGGGAGCTGTTTTTT.

A few counts support this clonotype. The chain uses TRBV6-1 and TRBJ2-7, with D perhaps TRBD1 (6 bases). In germline, CDR1 is MNHNS, CDR2 SASEGT. V was shortened by 6 bases and J by 2 bases, with 11 bases between the two germline ends. The CDR3 length is 13 residues. Here the CDR3 DNA reads TGTGCCAGCAGATACGGACAGACCTACGAGCAGTACTTC. It encodes CASRYGQTYEQYF.

J is TRBJ2-3 and V is TRBV4-2; D not resolved. Germline V gene sequence: CDR1 LGHNA, CDR2 YNFKEQ. V lost 1 base, J lost 6 bases, and 8 bases lay in between. There are 13 residues in the CDR3. This CDR3 is CASSQVGVDTQYF. In DNA, the CDR3 is TGTGCCAGCAGCCAAGTAGGAGTTGATACGCAGTATTTT.

The chain is built from TRBV7-2 and TRBJ2-3, with TRBD2 matching 9 bases. Germline V gene sequence: CDR1 SGHTA, CDR2 FQGNSA. The junction had 8 bases not matched to a gene; V was cut back by 3 bases and J by 7 bases. This CDR3 has 15 residues. The chain's CDR3 is CASSLGGRASNTQYF. The CDR3 DNA follows: TGTGCCAGCAGCTTGGGCGGGAGGGCCTCGAATACGCAGTATTTT.

V usage is TRBV6-5 and J usage is TRBJ2-7; possible D gene TRBD1, 5 bases. With the DNA end fitting TRBJ2-4 better, the J assignment may be wrong. Germline values: CDR1 MNHEY, CDR2 SVGAGI. The CDR3 covers 14 residues. CDR3 in DNA: TGTGCCAGCAGTCAGGGAATCGCCAAAAACATTCAGTACTTC. This gives the protein CASSQGIAKNIQYF.

CDR3 in DNA: TGCAGTGCTGAAGGCCAGAGCTCCTACAATGAGCAGTTCTTC. It yields the protein CSAEGQSSYNEQFF. The V and J genes are TRBV20-1 and TRBJ2-1; D is unclear. The V end was cut by 5 bases, the J end by 0 bases, with 11 bases between. In germline, CDR1 is DFQATT, CDR2 SNEGSKA (reference sequence). The CDR3 has 14 residues.

The rearrangement uses TRBV4-1 and TRBJ2-3, with a possible D match to TRBD2 (6 bases). V lost 4 bases to trimming and J lost 8 bases, with 22 bases between them. Germline V CDR1 and CDR2: MGHRA, YSYEKL. This CDR3 has 16 residues. CDR3: CASSPKGGDSWGTQYF. CDR3 DNA sequence: TGCGCCAGCAGCCCAAAAGGCGGGGACTCGTGGGGTACGCAGTATTTT.

This clonotype was observed a few times. The genes are TRBV20-1 and TRBJ1-2; 8 positions match TRBD1. CDR3 size: 13 residues. Germline V gene data show CDR1 as DFQATT and CDR2 as SNEGSKA (reference sequence). V shed 5 bases, J shed 4 bases, and the junction held 6 bases outside the gene matches. The CDR3 protein is CSAPEQGGYGYTF. The CDR3 DNA is TGCAGTGCTCCTGAACAGGGGGGCTATGGCTACACCTTC.

The chain is built from TRBV19 and TRBJ1-2; 7 nucleotides agree with TRBD1. CDR3 length equals 13 residues. V lost 6 bases to trimming and J lost 4 bases; unmatched junction nucleotides: 5. CDR1 is LNHDA, CDR2 SQIVND, per germline (reference sequence). CDR3 nucleotides: TGTGCCAGTAGGGAGGACAGGACCTATGGCTACACCTTC. Its translation: CASREDRTYGYTF.

Details on this clonotype: At one boundary the junction diverges from the germline segment, which might be a read error. This rearrangement joins TRBV7-9 to TRBJ2-6; D possibly corresponds to TRBD1 (6 bases). From germline, CDR1 is SEHNR and CDR2 FQNEAQ (reference sequence). The CDR3 has 18 amino acids. The CDR3 loop is CASSSIGQISSEANVLTF. CDR3 coding DNA: TGTGCCAGCAGCTCAATCGGACAGATCTCCTCTGAGGCCAACGTCCTGACTTTC.